These 17 T cell receptor beta chains originate from one sample sequenced in a study of cytomegalovirus exposure and HLA in healthy donors. With 60 Vbeta and 13 Jbeta primers, the PCR was carried out. Only in-frame clones appear in the TCRdb table, and some are missing; sequencing was by immunoSEQ multiplex PCR. The data contain about 190,000 clones, around 90% of them singletons. Sequences were obtained from PBMCs. These receptor sequences come from a boy under 10 years old in good health and CMV-seronegative.

The chain links TRBV7-9 to TRBJ1-2; TRBD1 agrees at 7 bases. There are 15 residues in the CDR3. The germline CDR1 and CDR2 sequences are SEHNR and FQNEAQ (reference sequence). V was pared by 5 bases and J by 4 bases, with 10 bases of the junction left unmatched. CDR3 sequence (DNA): TGTGCCAGCAGCCCTGGGGACAGAACTAGCTATGGCTACACCTTC. Translated, it gives CASSPGDRTSYGYTF.

The chain carries TRBV7-9 and TRBJ1-2, with D unresolved. V was pared by 1 base and J by 1 base, with 7 bases between. The germline V gene encodes CDR1 SEHNR and CDR2 FQNEAQ (reference sequence). This CDR3 comprises 14 residues. Here the CDR3 reads CASSLGGSNYGYTF. Written as DNA, the CDR3 is TGTGCCAGCAGCTTAGGTGGCAGTAACTATGGCTACACCTTC.

This chain links TRBV9 with TRBJ1-1; D gene ambiguous. Trimming left V 0 bases short and J 1 base short, with 16 bases between. Germline V gene data show CDR1 as SGDLS and CDR2 as YYNGEE. The CDR3 runs 17 residues. CDR3 bases: TGTGCCAGCAGCGTAGCTCCAATCGGAGGGCGGAACACTGAAGCTTTCTTT. This codes for CASSVAPIGGRNTEAFF.

The chain carries TRBV5-8 and TRBJ1-3; TRBD1 matches 8 bases. V lost 4 bases and J lost 4; bases outside the gene matches: 10. CDR1 and CDR2 (germline): SGHTS, YDEGEE. CDR3 length: 16 amino acids. The CDR3: CASSPTDRVTGNTIYF. In DNA, the CDR3 is TGTGCCAGCAGCCCGACGGACAGGGTAACGGGAAACACCATATATTTT.

Worth noting for this clone: The sample contains more than one DNA sequence encoding this CDR3. This rearrangement joins TRBV7-2 to TRBJ2-7, with 11 bases that match TRBD2. V lost 4 bases and J lost 7; bases outside the gene matches: 3. Germline V CDR1 and CDR2: SGHTA, FQGNSA. This CDR3 is built from 13 residues. CDR3 loop: CASSSRTSGEQYF. In nucleotides, the CDR3 is TGTGCCAGCAGCTCCCGGACTAGCGGGGAGCAGTACTTC.

V and J are TRBV28 and TRBJ2-3; 8 positions match TRBD2. V lost 5 bases and J lost 2; bases outside the gene matches: 9. The germline CDR1 and CDR2 sequences are MDHEN and SYDVKM. The CDR3 contains 16 residues. CDR3 bases: TGTGCCAGCAGTCTACCCAGCGGGAGTGCCACAGATACGCAGTATTTT. Translation: CASSLPSGSATDTQYF.

V usage is TRBV6-1 and J usage is TRBJ1-1; D not certain. The germline V gene has CDR1 MNHNS and CDR2 SASEGT. The length of the CDR3 is 10 residues. V was trimmed by 11 bases and J by 2 bases, leaving 6 bases between them. CDR3 region: CACSNTEAFF. CDR3 DNA: TGTGCCTGTTCTAACACTGAAGCTTTCTTT.

This clone was seen only once. A junction end diverges from the germline sequence, so it may reflect a read error. The chain has TRBV28 and TRBJ1-1; 9 bases line up with TRBD1. Germline V gene sequence: CDR1 MDHEN, CDR2 SYDVKM. The CDR3 is made up of 15 amino acids. In DNA, the CDR3 is TGTGCCAGCAGTAATACCGGACAGGGGAACGCTGAAGCTTTCTTT. Residues: CASSNTGQGNAEAFF.

The chain combines TRBV6-1 with TRBJ1-4, with D perhaps matching TRBD1 (6 bases). V was cut by 3 bases and J by 4 bases, with 9 bases left in between. The CDR3 has 14 amino acids. Germline values: CDR1 MNHNS, CDR2 SASEGT. CDR3 DNA: TGTGCCAGCAGTGATTTCAGGGGTAATGAAAAACTGTTTTTT. Protein: CASSDFRGNEKLFF.

This clone was detected a few times. The rearrangement links TRBV6-1 to TRBJ2-3; TRBD2 agrees at 7 bases. The CDR3 has 17 amino acids. Germline trimming cut 1 base from V and 1 base from J; bases unmatched to any gene: 8. The germline CDR1 and CDR2 sequences are MNHNS and SASEGT. This CDR3 is CASSEDRTSEGTDTQYF. As DNA, the CDR3 is TGTGCCAGCAGTGAAGACCGAACTAGCGAAGGCACAGATACGCAGTATTTT.

The genes are TRBV7-8 and TRBJ1-4; 9 nucleotides match TRBD1. After removal of 4 bases from V and 8 bases from J, the junction contained 8 bases not matched to a gene. Germline CDR1 and CDR2: SGHVS and FQNEAQ. The length of the CDR3 is 15 residues. CDR3: CASSSGQGSGEKLFF. As DNA, the CDR3 is TGTGCCAGCAGCTCCGGACAGGGGTCGGGGGAAAAACTGTTTTTT.

The chain employs TRBV5-4 and TRBJ1-1; D is uncertain. CDR1 SGHNT and CDR2 YYREEE come from the germline V gene (reference sequence). The V end was cut by 4 bases, the J end by 3 bases, with 16 bases between. The CDR3 spans 15 residues. CDR3 protein: CASSRGSGEDTEAFF. The CDR3 coding sequence is TGTGCCAGCAGCCGCGGGTCCGGGGAGGACACTGAAGCTTTCTTT.

V and J are TRBV5-1 and TRBJ1-4; D gene uncertain. CDR3 length: 16 amino acids. The germline V gene encodes CDR1 SGHRS and CDR2 YFSETQ. Trimming removed 4 bases at V and 7 bases at J, with 20 bases between. The CDR3 loop reads CASSILPGSGSEKLFF. The CDR3 bases are TGCGCCAGCAGCATCCTCCCCGGAAGTGGGAGTGAAAAACTGTTTTTT.

The chain uses TRBV11-2 and TRBJ1-6, with 9 bases lining up with TRBD1. The V and J ends lost 5 bases and 7 bases, in that order; junction bases with no gene match: 6. Germline V gene data show CDR1 as SGHAT and CDR2 as FQNNGV. This CDR3 comprises 15 residues. The CDR3 is CASSARTGENSPLHF. The CDR3 nucleotides read TGTGCCAGCAGCGCCAGGACAGGGGAGAATTCACCCCTCCACTTT.

The V and J genes are TRBV15 and TRBJ2-1; 8 bases map to TRBD2. There are 16 residues in the CDR3. Looked up from germline, CDR1 is LNHNV and CDR2 is YYDKDF (reference sequence). The J segment lost 4 bases and the V segment lost 5 bases, leaving 10 bases of the junction unmatched. CDR3 loop: CATSDPRGGGYNEQFF. In DNA, the CDR3 is TGTGCCACCAGCGACCCCCGGGGCGGGGGGTACAATGAGCAGTTCTTC.

The V call is TRBV27, the J call TRBJ2-1; D remains unclear. The length of the CDR3 is 14 residues. The germline V and J ends were trimmed by 0 bases and 6 bases, with 9 bases remaining between them. Germline-derived CDR1 and CDR2 are MNHEY and SMNVEV (reference sequence). The CDR3 is CASSLSQVPNEQFF. The CDR3 nucleotides are TGTGCCAGCAGTTTATCGCAGGTCCCCAATGAGCAGTTCTTC.

V and J are TRBV28 and TRBJ2-5; 10 nucleotides match TRBD2. V was pared by 3 bases and J by 9 bases, with 7 bases of the junction left unmatched. Germline V CDR1 and CDR2: MDHEN, SYDVKM. The CDR3 extends over 14 amino acids. CDR3 nucleotide sequence: TGTGCCAGCAGTTTCGTAATTCTAGCGGGAGCCCAGTACTTC. This sequence encodes CASSFVILAGAQYF.